This T cell receptor beta chain was documented in a study of TIL therapy for anti-PD-1-resistant metastatic lung cancer. Study as a whole: Tumors had a median PD-L1 proportion score of about 6%.

Time point: pre-treatment sample, taken before nivolumab and TIL therapy. Most excised metastases sampled were pleural nodules or supraclavicular lymph nodes. Sequencing used immunoSEQ v3. Here immunoSEQ multiplex PCR was the method, and the copy in TCRdb shows in-frame clones only, minus some. The sample consists of 95,000 or so clones, around three fifths of them appearing once. The CDR3 runs 11 residues. Germline loops: CDR1 DFQATT, CDR2 SNEGSKA (reference sequence). V was trimmed by 6 bases and J by 1 base, leaving 6 bases between them. The V call is TRBV20-1, the J call TRBJ2-5; no reliable D call. Source: tumor tissue, taken at baseline. The TCR sequence derives from a person between 25 and 79 years old with non-small cell lung cancer. The CDR3 nucleotides are TGCAGTGCAAAAGCCCAAGAGACCCAGTACTTC. Encoded protein: CSAKAQETQYF.